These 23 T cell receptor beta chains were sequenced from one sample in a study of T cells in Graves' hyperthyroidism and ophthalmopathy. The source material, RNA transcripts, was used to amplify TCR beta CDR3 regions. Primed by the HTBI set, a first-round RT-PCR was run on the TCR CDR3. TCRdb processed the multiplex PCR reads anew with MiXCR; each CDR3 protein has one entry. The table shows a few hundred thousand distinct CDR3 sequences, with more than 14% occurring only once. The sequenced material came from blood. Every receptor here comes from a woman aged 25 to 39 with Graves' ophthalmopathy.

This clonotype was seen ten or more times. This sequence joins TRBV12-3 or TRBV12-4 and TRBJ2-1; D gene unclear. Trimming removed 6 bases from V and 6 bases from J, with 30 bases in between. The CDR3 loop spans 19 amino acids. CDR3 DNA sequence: TGTGCCAGCAGCTACTCTGACCGGATGACCATGGTCCTAAGCAATGAGCAGTTCTTC. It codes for CASSYSDRMTMVLSNEQFF.

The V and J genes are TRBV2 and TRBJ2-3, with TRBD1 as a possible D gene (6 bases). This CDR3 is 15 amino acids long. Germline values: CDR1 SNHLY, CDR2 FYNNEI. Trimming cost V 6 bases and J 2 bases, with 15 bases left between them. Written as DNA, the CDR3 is TGTGCCAGCAGGAACTGGGGGCAGTACACAGATACGCAGTATTTT. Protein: CASRNWGQYTDTQYF.

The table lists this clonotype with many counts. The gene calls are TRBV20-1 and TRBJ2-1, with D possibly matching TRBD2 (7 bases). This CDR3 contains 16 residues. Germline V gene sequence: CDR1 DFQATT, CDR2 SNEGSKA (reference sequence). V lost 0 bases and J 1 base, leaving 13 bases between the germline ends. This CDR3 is CSARDSGEGSYNEQFF. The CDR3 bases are TGCAGTGCTAGAGATTCAGGGGAGGGTTCCTACAATGAGCAGTTCTTC.

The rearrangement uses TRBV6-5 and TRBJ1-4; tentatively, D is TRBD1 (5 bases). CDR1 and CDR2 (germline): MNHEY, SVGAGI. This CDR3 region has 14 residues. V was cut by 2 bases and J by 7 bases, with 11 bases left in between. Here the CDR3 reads CASSYADGGEKLFF. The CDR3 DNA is TGTGCCAGCAGTTACGCCGATGGGGGTGAAAAACTGTTTTTT.

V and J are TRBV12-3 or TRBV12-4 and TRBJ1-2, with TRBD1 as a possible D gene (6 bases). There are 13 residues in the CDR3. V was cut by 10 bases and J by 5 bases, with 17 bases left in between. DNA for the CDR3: TGTGCCAACTCCCGGGGGCTGGGGTATGGCTACACCTTC. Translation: CANSRGLGYGYTF.

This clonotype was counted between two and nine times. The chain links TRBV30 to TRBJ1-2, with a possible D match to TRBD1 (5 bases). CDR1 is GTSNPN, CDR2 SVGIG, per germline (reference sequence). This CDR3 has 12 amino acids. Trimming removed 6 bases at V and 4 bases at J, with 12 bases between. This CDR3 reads CACKTGGYGYTF. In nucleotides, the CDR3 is TGTGCCTGTAAAACTGGGGGCTATGGCTACACCTTC.

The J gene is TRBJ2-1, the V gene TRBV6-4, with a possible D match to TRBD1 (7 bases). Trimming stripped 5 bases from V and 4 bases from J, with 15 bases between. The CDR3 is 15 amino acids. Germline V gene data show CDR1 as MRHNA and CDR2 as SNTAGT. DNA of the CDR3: TGTGCCAGCAGTCTTACAGGGGAGGCGTACAATGAGCAGTTCTTC. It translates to CASSLTGEAYNEQFF.

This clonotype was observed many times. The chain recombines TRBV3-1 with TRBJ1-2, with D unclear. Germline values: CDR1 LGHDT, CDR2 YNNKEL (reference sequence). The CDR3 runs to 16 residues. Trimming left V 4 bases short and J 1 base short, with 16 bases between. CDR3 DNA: TGTGCCAGCAGCCCCCCCGGGAAGATTATTAACTATGGCTACACCTTC. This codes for CASSPPGKIINYGYTF.

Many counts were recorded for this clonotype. The CDR3 sequence is CASSSTVAYEQYF. The CDR3 nucleotides read TGTGCCAGCAGTTCAACGGTGGCCTACGAGCAGTACTTC. The chain uses TRBV11-2 and TRBJ2-7; D is unresolved. The germline gives CDR1 SGHAT, CDR2 FQNNGV. The V end was cut by 6 bases, the J end by 2 bases, with 11 bases between. The CDR3 is 13 amino acids.

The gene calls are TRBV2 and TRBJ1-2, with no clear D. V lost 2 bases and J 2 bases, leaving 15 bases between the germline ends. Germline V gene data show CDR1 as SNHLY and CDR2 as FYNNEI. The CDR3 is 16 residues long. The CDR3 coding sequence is TGTGCCAGCAGTGAATGGGGAAGCCGATCCAACTATGGCTACACCTTC. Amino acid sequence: CASSEWGSRSNYGYTF.

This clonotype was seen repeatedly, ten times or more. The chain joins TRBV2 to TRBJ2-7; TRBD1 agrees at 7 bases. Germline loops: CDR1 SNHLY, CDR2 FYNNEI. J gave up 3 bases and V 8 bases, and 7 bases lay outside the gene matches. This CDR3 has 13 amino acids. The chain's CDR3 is CASLHRDSYEQYF. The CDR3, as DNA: TGTGCCAGCCTACATCGGGACAGCTACGAGCAGTACTTC.

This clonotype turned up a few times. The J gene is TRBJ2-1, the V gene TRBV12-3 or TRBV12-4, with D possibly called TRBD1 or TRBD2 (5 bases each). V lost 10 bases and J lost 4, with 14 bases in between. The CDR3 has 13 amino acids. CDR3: CAITGRLYNEQFF. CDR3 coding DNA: TGTGCCATCACGGGACGCCTATACAATGAGCAGTTCTTC.

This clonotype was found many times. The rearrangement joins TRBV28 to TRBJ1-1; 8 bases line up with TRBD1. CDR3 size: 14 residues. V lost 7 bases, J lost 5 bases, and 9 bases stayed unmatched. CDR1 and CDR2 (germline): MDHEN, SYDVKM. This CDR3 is CASNPDRGYTEAFF. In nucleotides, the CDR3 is TGTGCCAGCAATCCCGACAGGGGATATACTGAAGCTTTCTTT.

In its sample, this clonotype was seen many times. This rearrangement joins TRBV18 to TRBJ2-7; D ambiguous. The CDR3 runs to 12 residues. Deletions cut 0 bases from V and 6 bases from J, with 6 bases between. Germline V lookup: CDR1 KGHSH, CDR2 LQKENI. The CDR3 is CASSPPGPEQYF. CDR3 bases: TGTGCCAGCTCACCACCGGGTCCCGAGCAGTACTTC.

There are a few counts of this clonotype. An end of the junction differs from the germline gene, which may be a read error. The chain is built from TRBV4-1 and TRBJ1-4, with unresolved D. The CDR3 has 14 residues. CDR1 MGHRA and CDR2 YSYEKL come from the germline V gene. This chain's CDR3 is CASSQEGGVEKLLF. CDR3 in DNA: TGCGCCAGCAGCCAAGAGGGCGGGGTTGAAAAACTGCTTTTT.

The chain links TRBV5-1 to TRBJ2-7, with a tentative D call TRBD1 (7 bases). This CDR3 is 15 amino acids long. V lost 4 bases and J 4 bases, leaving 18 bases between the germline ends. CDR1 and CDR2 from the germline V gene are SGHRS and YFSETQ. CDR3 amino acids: CASSPERGLAYEQYF. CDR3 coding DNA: TGCGCCAGCAGCCCCGAGAGGGGGCTAGCGTACGAGCAGTACTTC.

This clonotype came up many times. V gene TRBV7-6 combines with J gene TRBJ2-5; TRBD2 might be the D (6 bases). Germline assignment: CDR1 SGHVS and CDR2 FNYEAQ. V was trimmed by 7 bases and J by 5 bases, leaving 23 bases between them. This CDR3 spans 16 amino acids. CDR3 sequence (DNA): TGTGCCAGCACCTCCGGTCGGGGGATCACATGGGAGACCCAGTACTTC. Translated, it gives CASTSGRGITWETQYF.

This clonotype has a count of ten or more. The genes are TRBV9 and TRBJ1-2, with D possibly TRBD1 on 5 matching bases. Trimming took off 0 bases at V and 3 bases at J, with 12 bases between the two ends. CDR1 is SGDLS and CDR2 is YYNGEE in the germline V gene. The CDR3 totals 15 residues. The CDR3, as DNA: TGTGCCAGCAGCGTAGGGACCCAGGGCCACTATGGCTACACCTTC. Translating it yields CASSVGTQGHYGYTF.

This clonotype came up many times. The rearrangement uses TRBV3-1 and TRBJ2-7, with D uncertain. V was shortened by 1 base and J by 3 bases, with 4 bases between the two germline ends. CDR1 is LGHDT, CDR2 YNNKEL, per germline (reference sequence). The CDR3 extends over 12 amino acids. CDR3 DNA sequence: TGTGCCAGCAGCCAAGCGGACTACGAGCAGTACTTC. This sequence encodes CASSQADYEQYF.

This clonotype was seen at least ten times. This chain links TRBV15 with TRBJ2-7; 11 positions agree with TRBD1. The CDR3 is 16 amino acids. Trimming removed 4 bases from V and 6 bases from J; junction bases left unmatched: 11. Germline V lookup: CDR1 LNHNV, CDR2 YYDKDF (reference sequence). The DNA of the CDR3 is TGTGCCACCAGCAAGGACAGGGGGCGCGGATTGGGCGAGCAGTACTTC. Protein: CATSKDRGRGLGEQYF.

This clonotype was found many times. For the CDR3, the DNA is TGTGCCAGCAGTGAGCCCCCTTGGCACACTGAAGCTTTCTTT. Its protein is CASSEPPWHTEAFF. V is TRBV2 and J is TRBJ1-1; D ambiguous. V dropped 3 bases and J dropped 3 bases, with 11 bases sitting between them. Germline CDR1 reads SNHLY; CDR2 reads FYNNEI. There are 14 residues in the CDR3.

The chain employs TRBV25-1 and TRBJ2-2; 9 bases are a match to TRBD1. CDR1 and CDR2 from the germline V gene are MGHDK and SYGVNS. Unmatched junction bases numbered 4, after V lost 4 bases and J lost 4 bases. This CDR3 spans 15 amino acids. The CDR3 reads CASSGDRVGTGELFF. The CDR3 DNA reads TGTGCCAGCAGTGGGGACAGGGTGGGCACCGGGGAGCTGTTTTTT.

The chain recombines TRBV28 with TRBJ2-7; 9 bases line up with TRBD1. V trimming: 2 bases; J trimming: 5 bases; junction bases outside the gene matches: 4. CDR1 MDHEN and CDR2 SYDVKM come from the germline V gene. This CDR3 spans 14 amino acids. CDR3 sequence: CASSLTGGRDEQYF. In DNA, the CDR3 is TGTGCCAGCAGTTTAACAGGGGGCAGGGACGAGCAGTACTTC.